This T cell receptor beta chain was identified during a study of CD8 T cells in ankylosing spondylitis. Study results and limitations: A motif in TCR beta, a set of eight highly homologous variants, appeared characteristic of ankylosing spondylitis blood. A subset of motif variants has previously been described in the synovial fluid and blood of reactive arthritis.

Comment on this clonotype: Its antigen is undetermined.

TCRdb fed the 5' RACE reads into MiXCR, producing one record per CDR3 protein. The data hold around 250,000 distinct CDR3 sequences, with about 10% observed a single time. This CDR3 has 16 amino acids. The V gene end was trimmed by 5 bases and the J gene end by 3 bases; junction bases not matched to a gene: 11. The germline V gene has CDR1 MNHEY and CDR2 SVGAGI. Sequenced input: blood, either unsorted or a sorted T cell fraction (not recorded which). The TCR was taken from a male donor with ankylosing spondylitis or in good health (not recorded which). This chain connects TRBV6-5 to TRBJ2-7; 9 positions agree with TRBD1. DNA for the CDR3: TGTGCCAGCAGTACCCAGGCCGGGACAGGGCACTACGAGCAGTACTTC. Translation: CASSTQAGTGHYEQYF.